This TCR beta chain derives from a study of T-cell memory formation after mild COVID-19. The overall study: The TCR clusters were mostly specific to one donor.

CDR3 size: 14 residues. CDR1 is LGHNA and CDR2 is YSLEER in the germline V gene. V was clipped by 4 bases and J by 6 bases; unmatched bases: 1. For this clonotype: Its antigen is as yet unknown.

Constant-segment-primed 5'RACE gave TCR alpha and TCR beta cDNA libraries with sample barcodes and UMIs. Each CDR3 protein is one row after TCRdb ran MiXCR on the 5' RACE reads. The sample has around 180,000 distinct CDR3 sequences, less than 20% seen once. Study observations and caveats: A second wave expanding day 15 to 37 was CD4+-biased; contracting clones were balanced.

The sample was PBMCs or a T cell subset sorted from them (not recorded which). The chain joins TRBV4-3 to TRBJ2-2; 11 nucleotides match TRBD1. This TCR was recovered from a man younger than 35 who had mild COVID-19 (a few samples of this study predate the infection). Cell type and time point are not known. The CDR3 DNA reads TGCGCCAGCAGCCGGACAGGGGGCCCCGGGGAGCTGTTTTTT. Protein: CASSRTGGPGELFF.